This T cell receptor (beta chain) appears in the sequencing data of a study of cytomegalovirus exposure and HLA in healthy donors. Study details: Both the roughly 120 validation repertoires and the approximately 620 first-cohort repertoires used the same platform, as reported by a later analysis.

Study-level results: A list of roughly 180 TCR beta chains associated with cytomegalovirus was given.

Using immunoSEQ multiplex PCR, the repertoire was profiled, and TCRdb retains in-frame clones only, with some absent. This sample has about 120,000 clones, with roughly 84% found just once. With respect to this clone: The antigen is unknown.

The TCR originated in a woman under 40 in good health and CMV-seronegative. The specimen was PBMCs.

CDR3 sequence reads: CASSHAGTERGAFF. For the CDR3, the DNA is TGTGCCAGCAGCCACGCCGGGACAGAGAGAGGGGCTTTCTTT. This chain joins TRBV5-8 and TRBJ1-1; 7 bases match TRBD1. V lost 4 bases and J lost 11; bases outside the gene matches: 14. Germline V gene data show CDR1 as SGHTS and CDR2 as YDEGEE. The length of the CDR3 is 14 residues.